This TCR beta chain was captured by sequencing in a study of T-cell reconstitution after alpha-beta-depleted transplantation in children. Library preparation (for TCRbeta) was performed with unique molecular identifiers. TCRdb processed the PCR reads anew with MiXCR; each CDR3 protein has one entry. This table holds some 4,500 distinct CDR3 sequences, around 23% found once. The germline V gene has CDR1 MNHNS and CDR2 SASEGT. V shed 6 bases and J shed 4 bases, with 4 bases lying between them. The CDR3 runs to 11 residues. This clonotype has a count of ten or more. The TCR was taken from a boy younger than two who had a stem cell transplant for SCID, so the T cells may come from the graft donor. Specimen: PBMCs, mostly from graft donor cells, collected 60 days after TCRalphabeta/CD19-depleted stem cell transplant. J is TRBJ2-1 and V is TRBV6-1; D not resolved. Here the CDR3 DNA reads TGTGCCAGCAGGGGGTACAATGAGCAGTTCTTC. This gives the protein CASRGYNEQFF.